This TCR beta chain was retrieved from a study of CD8+CD57+ T cells in acquired aplastic anemia. Looked up from germline, CDR1 is SGHAT and CDR2 is FQNNGV. This CDR3 comprises 22 residues. V shed 3 bases, J shed 4 bases, and the junction held 25 bases outside the gene matches. Genomic DNA constituted the template upon which TCR beta VDJ and CDR3 profiling was performed. TCRdb fed the reads into MiXCR, producing one record per CDR3 protein. The sample shows approximately 99,000 distinct CDR3 sequences, around half of them seen only once. The chain combines TRBV11-2 with TRBJ2-1; TRBD2 matches 9 bases. The clonotype was recovered from a human donor in good health, serving as a control. Sequenced sample: sorted CD4+, CD8+, or CD8+CD57+ T cells (not recorded which) from PBMCs. CDR3 loop: CASSFSYSFGTSLNRQYNEQFF. CDR3 in DNA: TGTGCCAGCAGCTTTTCTTACTCATTCGGGACTAGCCTCAACCGGCAATACAATGAGCAGTTCTTC.